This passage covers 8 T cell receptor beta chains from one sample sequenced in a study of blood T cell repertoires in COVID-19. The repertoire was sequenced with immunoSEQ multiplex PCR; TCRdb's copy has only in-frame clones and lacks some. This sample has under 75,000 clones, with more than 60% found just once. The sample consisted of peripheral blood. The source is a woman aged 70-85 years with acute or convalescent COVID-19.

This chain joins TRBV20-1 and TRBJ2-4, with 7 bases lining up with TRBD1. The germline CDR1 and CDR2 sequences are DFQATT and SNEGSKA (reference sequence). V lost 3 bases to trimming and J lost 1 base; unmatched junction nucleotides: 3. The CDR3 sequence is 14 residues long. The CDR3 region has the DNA TGCAGTGCTAGTCAACAGGGGGCCAAAAACATTCAGTACTTC. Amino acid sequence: CSASQQGAKNIQYF.

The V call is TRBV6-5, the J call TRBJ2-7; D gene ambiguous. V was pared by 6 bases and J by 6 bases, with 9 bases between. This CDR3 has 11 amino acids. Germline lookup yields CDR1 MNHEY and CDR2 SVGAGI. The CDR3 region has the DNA TGTGCCAGCAGAGCTATATTCGAGCAGTACTTC. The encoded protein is CASRAIFEQYF.

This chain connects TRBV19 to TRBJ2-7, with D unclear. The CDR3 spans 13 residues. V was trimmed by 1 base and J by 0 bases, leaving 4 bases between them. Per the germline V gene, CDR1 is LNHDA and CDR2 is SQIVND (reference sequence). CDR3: CASSIGHSYEQYF. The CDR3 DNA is TGTGCCAGTAGTATAGGTCACTCCTACGAGCAGTACTTC.

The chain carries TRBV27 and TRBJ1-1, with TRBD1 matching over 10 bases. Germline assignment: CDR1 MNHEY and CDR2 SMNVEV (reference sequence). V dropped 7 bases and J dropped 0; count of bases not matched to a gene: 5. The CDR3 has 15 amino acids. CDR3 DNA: TGTGCCAGCATCCGGGACAGGGGAGTGAACACTGAAGCTTTCTTT. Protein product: CASIRDRGVNTEAFF.

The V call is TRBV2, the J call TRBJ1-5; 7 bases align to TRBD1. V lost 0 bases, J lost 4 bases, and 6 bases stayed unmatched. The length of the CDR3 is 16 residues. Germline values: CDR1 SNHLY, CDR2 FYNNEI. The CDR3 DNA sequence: TGTGCCAGCAGTGAAGCACAGGGGAGATTTAATCAGCCCCAGCATTTT. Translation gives CASSEAQGRFNQPQHF.

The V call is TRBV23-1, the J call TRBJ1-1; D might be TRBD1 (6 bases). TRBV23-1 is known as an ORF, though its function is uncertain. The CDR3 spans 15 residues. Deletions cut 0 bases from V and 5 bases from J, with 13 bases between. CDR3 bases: TGCGCCAGCAGTCAATCGAATCTTAGGGGGACTGAAGCTTTCTTT. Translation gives CASSQSNLRGTEAFF.

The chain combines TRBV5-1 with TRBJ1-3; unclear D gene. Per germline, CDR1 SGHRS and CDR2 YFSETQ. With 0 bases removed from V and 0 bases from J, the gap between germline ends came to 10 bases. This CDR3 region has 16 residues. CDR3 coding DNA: TGCGCCAGCAGCTTGGGAGGAGGCCACTCTGGAAACACCATATATTTT. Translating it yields CASSLGGGHSGNTIYF.

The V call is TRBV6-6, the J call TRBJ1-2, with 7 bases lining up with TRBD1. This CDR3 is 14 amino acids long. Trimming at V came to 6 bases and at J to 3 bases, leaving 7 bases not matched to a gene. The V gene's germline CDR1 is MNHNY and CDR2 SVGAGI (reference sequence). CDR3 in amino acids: CASSQQGKDYGYTF. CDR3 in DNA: TGTGCCAGCAGCCAACAGGGGAAGGACTATGGCTACACCTTC.